This T cell receptor (beta chain) is drawn from a study of vaccination and CD4 T cells after COVID-19. Findings and caveats of the study: Convalescent patients displayed spike mono-reactivity in 304 of 307 vaccine-specific clones.

The sample's treatment: roughly ten-day PBMC culture with coronavirus spike peptide pools or control peptides (ViraFEST assay). PBMCs were cultured at fewer than 2.5 million per well with approximately 9.4 IU/ml IL-2 and around 10 ug/ml peptide pools. After culture for 9 to 10 days, isolation of CD4+ T cells was performed by negative selection. Cultured CD4+ T-cell DNA underwent Oncomine TCR Beta short-read sequencing. MiXCR, applied by TCRdb to the PCR reads, yields one record per CDR3 protein. The sample lists around 10,000 distinct CDR3 sequences; around 40% were seen once. Trimming cost V 3 bases and J 0 bases, with 8 bases left between them. This CDR3 is 14 amino acids long. In germline, CDR1 is ENHRY, CDR2 SYGVKD. This clonotype was seen a handful of times. Its antigen is unidentified.

V gene TRBV10-3 combines with J gene TRBJ1-2; unclear D gene. The TCR comes from a human donor who had recovered from COVID-19. Sequences were obtained from CD4+ T cells from blood, cultured in vitro. CDR3 sequence: CAISETATNYGYTF. The CDR3, as DNA: TGTGCCATCAGTGAAACGGCCACTAACTATGGCTACACCTTC.